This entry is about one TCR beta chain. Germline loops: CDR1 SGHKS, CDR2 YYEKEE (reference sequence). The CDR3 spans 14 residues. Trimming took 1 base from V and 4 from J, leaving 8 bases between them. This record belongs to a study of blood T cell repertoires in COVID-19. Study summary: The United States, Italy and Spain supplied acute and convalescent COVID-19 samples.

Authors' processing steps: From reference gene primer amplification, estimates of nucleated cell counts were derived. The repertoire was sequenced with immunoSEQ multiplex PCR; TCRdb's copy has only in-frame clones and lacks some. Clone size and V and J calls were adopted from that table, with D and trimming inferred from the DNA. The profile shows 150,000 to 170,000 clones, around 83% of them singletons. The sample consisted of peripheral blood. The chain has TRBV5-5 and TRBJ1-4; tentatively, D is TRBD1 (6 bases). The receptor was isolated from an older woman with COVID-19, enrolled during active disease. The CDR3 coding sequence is TGTGCCAGCAGCTTGCGACAGGATAATGAAAAACTGTTTTTT. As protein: CASSLRQDNEKLFF. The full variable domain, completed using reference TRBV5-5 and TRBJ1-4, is DAGVTQSPTHLIKTRGQQVTLRCSPISGHKSVSWYQQVLGQGPQFIFQYYEKEERGRGNFPDRFSARQFPNYSSELNVNALLLGDSALYLCASSLRQDNEKLFFGSGTQLSVL.